The 4 T cell receptor beta chains listed next were all sequenced from one sample in a study of shared clonotypes between healthy human individuals. Profiling relied on immunoSEQ multiplex PCR, and the TCRdb table lists in-frame clones only, not all of them. The table lists around 1,900,000 clones, around 95% of them singletons. Naivety among CD8 cells was defined by CD45RO negativity and positive CCR7 selection, thereby excluding terminally differentiated effector memory CD45RA+ cells. The source material was naive CD8+ T cells from PBMCs. The receptors shown here come from a man younger than 30 in good health. Some clones in this sample may be carry-over from other donors' samples.

The V gene is TRBV21-1, the J gene TRBJ2-3. TRBV21-1 corresponds to a pseudogene. This CDR3 contains 12 residues. CDR3 sequence (DNA): TGTGCCAGCAGCAAAAACACAGATACGCAGTATTTT. This sequence encodes CASSKNTDTQYF.

The CDR3 nucleotides read TGTGCCAGCGGGCCCGAGGTAATAGCATTCCACGAGCAGTACTTC. Protein product: CASGPEVIAFHEQYF. V gene TRBV6-7 combines with J gene TRBJ2-7; D is unclear. TRBV6-7 is an open reading frame whose function is uncertain. Trimming removed 8 bases from V and 5 bases from J, with 22 bases in between. The CDR3 loop spans 15 amino acids.

The rearrangement joins TRBV29-1 to TRBJ1-2; no definite D call. This CDR3 is built from 12 residues. The V gene's germline CDR1 is SQVTM and CDR2 ANQGSEA. The V gene lost 0 bases and the J gene lost 4 bases, with 6 bases spanning the gap. The CDR3 spells CSVEDLVYGYTF. CDR3 nucleotide sequence: TGCAGCGTTGAAGATCTGGTCTATGGCTACACCTTC.

V is TRBV9 and J is TRBJ2-2; 8 bases are shared with TRBD1. This CDR3 region has 16 residues. The germline V gene encodes CDR1 SGDLS and CDR2 YYNGEE. V lost 5 bases, J lost 4 bases, and 10 bases stayed unmatched. The CDR3 DNA is TGTGCCAGCAGAGACAATCGGACAGGGACCACCGGGGAGCTGTTTTTT. The encoded protein is CASRDNRTGTTGELFF.